This paragraph covers one T cell receptor (beta chain) sequence. V gave up 2 bases and J gave up 2 bases, with 14 bases separating them. The CDR3 is 16 amino acids. In germline, CDR1 is SEHNR, CDR2 FQNEAQ (reference sequence). These data are taken from a study of control samples from healthy donors and cancer patients. Method: immunoSEQ multiplex PCR; TCRdb's copy keeps in-frame clones and lacks some. This sample has 100,000 to 150,000 clones, with roughly 90% found just once. The clonotype originates from a man aged 18 to 35 in good health. Sequenced material: blood. The V and J genes are TRBV7-9 and TRBJ2-3; D is uncertain. This CDR3 reads CASSLPPGTFTDTQYF. CDR3 in DNA: TGTGCCAGCAGCTTACCCCCAGGCACCTTCACAGATACGCAGTATTTT.